The source of this TCR beta chain is a study of control samples from healthy donors and cancer patients. CDR3 length: 13 amino acids. Trimming removed 2 bases at V and 3 bases at J, with 10 bases between. The germline V gene has CDR1 GTSNPN and CDR2 SVGIG (reference sequence). Sequencing used immunoSEQ multiplex PCR; TCRdb keeps in-frame clones, though not all of them. This table holds 35,000 to 45,000 clones, approximately 87% found once. The sequencing input was blood. The receptor was derived from a man between 60 and 75 years old in good health. The chain is built from TRBV30 and TRBJ1-2; D unresolved. The CDR3 sequence is CAWSLNNYYGYTF. CDR3 in DNA: TGTGCCTGGAGTTTGAACAACTACTATGGCTACACCTTC.